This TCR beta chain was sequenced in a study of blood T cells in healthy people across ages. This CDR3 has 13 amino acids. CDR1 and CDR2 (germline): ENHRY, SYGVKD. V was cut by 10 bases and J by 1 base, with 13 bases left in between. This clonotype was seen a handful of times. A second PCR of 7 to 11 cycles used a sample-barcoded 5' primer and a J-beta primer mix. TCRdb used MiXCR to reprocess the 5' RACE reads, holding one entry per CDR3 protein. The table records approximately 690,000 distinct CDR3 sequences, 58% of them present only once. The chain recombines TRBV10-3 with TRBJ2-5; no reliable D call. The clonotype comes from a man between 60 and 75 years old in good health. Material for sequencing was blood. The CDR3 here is CATTTAAQETQYF. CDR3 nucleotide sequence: TGTGCCACAACGACGGCGGCCCAAGAGACCCAGTACTTC.